This is a list of T cell receptor beta chains from one sample in a study of human T cells and chemical hapten exposure. MiXCR, run by TCRdb on the RACE reads, gives a single entry per CDR3 protein. The sample carries about 43,000 distinct CDR3 sequences, less than 4% recorded once. The sequencing used whole blood, collected in connection with sensitization to the hapten diphenylcyclopropenone (DPC). These TCRs come from a man in his forties or fifties with alopecia areata. Some clones in this sample may be carry-over from other donors' samples. CDR3s include the opening cysteine and the closing phenylalanine or tryptophan. The D gene is left open where the match is weak. Each size is how often the clone was seen (once, few, many) or a class if it is expanded.

d_call clone_size j_call v_call cdr3_nt cdr3_aa
TRBD2 many TRBJ2-7 TRBV20-1 TGCAGTGCCGGCCGGACTAGCGGTTCCTACGAGCAGTACTTC CSAGRTSGSYEQYF
TRBD2 many TRBJ2-2 TRBV20-1 TGCAGTGCTAGCGGGAGGCAAACCGGGGAGCTGTTTTTT CSASGRQTGELFF
NA many TRBJ2-1 TRBV29-1 TGCAGCGTTGTACCCCAGCCTGGGAATGAGCAGTTCTTC CSVVPQPGNEQFF
NA few TRBJ1-5 TRBV19 TGTGCCAGTAGTATAGGGATGGACAGCACCTATAGCAATCAGCCCCAGCATTTT CASSIGMDSTYSNQPQHF
TRBD2 many TRBJ2-3 TRBV6-4 TGTGCCAGCAGTGACGTGGGACTAGGTACAGATACGCAGTATTTT CASSDVGLGTDTQYF
TRBD1 many TRBJ1-5 TRBV30 TGTGCCTGGAGTGTTCGGCCGGGACAGCGAGTCGGGCAGCCCCAGCATTTT CAWSVRPGQRVGQPQHF
NA many TRBJ1-2 TRBV6-6 TGTCCCCGGTATATCCTATATGGCTACACCTTC CPRYILYGYTF
NA many TRBJ2-7 TRBV28 TGTGCCAGCACGGCGATTAGCTCCTACGAGCAGTACTTC CASTAISSYEQYF
NA many TRBJ1-2 TRBV28 TGTGCCAGCAGTTTAGTCAGCTATGGCTACACCTTC CASSLVSYGYTF
NA many TRBJ2-7 TRBV7-2 TGTGCCAGCAGCGCTTCCGGGACTCGACCTAACGAGCAGTACTTC CASSASGTRPNEQYF